The 32 T cell receptor beta chains reported below all come from one sample, sequenced in a study of CD8 T cells in Susac syndrome. It was with random hexamers that about 0.45 to 1 ug RNA was reverse transcribed. TCRdb ran MiXCR on the immunoSEQ multiplex PCR reads and lists one entry per CDR3 protein. The sample has tens of thousands of distinct CDR3 sequences; approximately 93% are singletons. Sequenced: CD8+ T cells from PBMCs. These receptors all come from a human donor with Susac syndrome.

The V gene is TRBV7-9, the J gene TRBJ2-1; unclear D gene. Germline V CDR1 and CDR2: SEHNR, FQNEAQ (reference sequence). With 5 bases removed from V and 0 bases from J, the gap between germline ends came to 14 bases. The CDR3 sequence is 16 residues long. DNA of the CDR3: TGTGCCAGCAGCCCTAAGCTGGGCAGCTCCTACAATGAGCAGTTCTTC. Translating it yields CASSPKLGSSYNEQFF.

V is TRBV12-3 or TRBV12-4 and J is TRBJ2-3; no definite D call. The V end was cut by 8 bases, the J end by 2 bases, with 11 bases between. The CDR3 extends over 13 amino acids. The CDR3 nucleotides read TGTGCCAGCGCCGAGCAAAACACAGATACGCAGTATTTT. This sequence encodes CASAEQNTDTQYF.

The rearrangement uses TRBV27 and TRBJ1-5; D possibly corresponds to TRBD1 (5 bases). The CDR3 spans 14 residues. Trimming removed 6 bases from V and 7 bases from J, with 16 bases in between. The germline V gene encodes CDR1 MNHEY and CDR2 SMNVEV (reference sequence). The CDR3 protein is CASSLGGSEQPQHF. CDR3 in DNA: TGTGCCAGCAGCCTGGGGGGGAGTGAGCAGCCCCAGCATTTT.

The chain joins TRBV19 to TRBJ2-1; D possibly corresponds to TRBD1 (6 bases). This CDR3 is 16 amino acids long. V shed 3 bases and J shed 2 bases, with 14 bases lying between them. Germline V gene data show CDR1 as LNHDA and CDR2 as SQIVND (reference sequence). The CDR3 reads CASSITDSVPYNEQFF. CDR3 in DNA: TGTGCCAGTAGTATCACGGACAGCGTCCCCTACAATGAGCAGTTCTTC.

This clonotype was detected once. The chain has TRBV30 and TRBJ1-1, with a possible D match to TRBD1 (6 bases). CDR3 size: 14 residues. The germline V and J ends were trimmed by 4 bases and 1 base, with 13 bases remaining between them. Germline CDR1 is GTSNPN and CDR2 is SVGIG (reference sequence). CDR3 coding DNA: TGTGCCTGGACTCGGGGGCCTGGGAACACTGAAGCTTTCTTT. Translated, it gives CAWTRGPGNTEAFF.

The chain has TRBV7-8 and TRBJ1-6; D uncertain. V gave up 1 base and J gave up 0 bases, with 4 bases separating them. The CDR3 contains 15 residues. CDR1 and CDR2 from the germline V gene are SGHVS and FQNEAQ. DNA of the CDR3: TGTGCCAGCAGCTTAGGATCCTCCTATAATTCACCCCTCCACTTT. Residues: CASSLGSSYNSPLHF. Based on the CDR3 plus reference TRBV7-8 and TRBJ1-6, the full variable domain is GAGVSQSPRYKVAKRGQDVALRCDPISGHVSLFWYQQALGQGPEFLTYFQNEAQLDKSGLPSDRFFAERPEGSVSTLKIQRTQQEDSAVYLCASSLGSSYNSPLHFGNGTRLTVT.

The genes are TRBV30 and TRBJ1-5, with D perhaps TRBD1 (6 bases). The CDR3 spans 15 residues. Germline V gene lookup returns CDR1 GTSNPN and CDR2 SVGIG (reference sequence). V lost 3 bases and J lost 0, with 12 bases in between. The CDR3 DNA reads as TGTGCCTGGAGAGCGCAGACAGGTAGCAATCAGCCCCAGCATTTT. The encoded protein is CAWRAQTGSNQPQHF.

The table lists this clonotype with a count of one. The rearrangement uses TRBV3-1 and TRBJ2-7; 10 bases align to TRBD2. J gave up 3 bases and V 5 bases, and 4 bases lay outside the gene matches. Germline V gene lookup returns CDR1 LGHDT and CDR2 YNNKEL (reference sequence). The CDR3 has 14 amino acids. Here the CDR3 reads CASSSSSGGYEQYF. The CDR3 DNA is TGTGCCAGCAGCTCATCTAGCGGGGGCTACGAGCAGTACTTC.

This chain links TRBV30 with TRBJ2-1; D may correspond to TRBD1 or TRBD2 (5 bases each). V was pared by 4 bases and J by 7 bases, with 14 bases between. The CDR3 is made up of 13 amino acids. CDR1 is GTSNPN, CDR2 SVGIG, per germline (reference sequence). CDR3 region: CAWNTEWGNEQFF. The CDR3 region has the DNA TGTGCCTGGAATACAGAATGGGGGAATGAGCAGTTCTTC. Using reference TRBV30 and TRBJ2-1 for the parts outside the CDR3, the full variable domain is SQTIHQWPATLVQPVGSPLSLECTVEGTSNPNLYWYRQAAGRGLQLLFYSVGIGQISSEVPQNLSASRPQDRQFILSSKKLLLSDSGFYLCAWNTEWGNEQFFGPGTRLTVL.

The chain carries TRBV10-3 and TRBJ2-1, with D possibly TRBD1 on 6 matching bases. CDR3 length: 15 residues. Deletions cut 6 bases from V and 0 bases from J, with 12 bases between. Germline CDR1 is ENHRY and CDR2 is SYGVKD. The CDR3 sequence: CAISDQDSSYNEQFF. CDR3 in DNA: TGTGCCATCAGCGACCAGGACAGCTCCTACAATGAGCAGTTCTTC.

The CDR3 bases are TGTGCCAGCAGCCCTTGGGGGGGCGGCATGAACACTGAAGCTTTCTTT. Translated, it gives CASSPWGGGMNTEAFF. This chain joins TRBV14 and TRBJ1-1; D is possibly TRBD1 (6 bases). Deletions cut 4 bases from V and 0 bases from J, with 15 bases between. This CDR3 is built from 16 residues. Germline loops: CDR1 SGHDN, CDR2 FVKESK.

The chain carries TRBV5-4 and TRBJ1-2, with 9 bases aligning to TRBD1. Trimming at V came to 4 bases and at J to 8 bases, leaving 12 bases not matched to a gene. Per germline, CDR1 SGHNT and CDR2 YYREEE (reference sequence). CDR3 size: 15 residues. The CDR3 bases are TGTGCCAGCAGCCCCCACATAACAGGGGGCCGAGGCTACACCTTC. It translates to CASSPHITGGRGYTF. The full variable domain, completed using reference TRBV5-4 and TRBJ1-2, is ETGVTQSPTHLIKTRGQQVTLRCSSQSGHNTVSWYQQALGQGPQFIFQYYREEENGRGNFPPRFSGLQFPNYSSELNVNALELDDSALYLCASSPHITGGRGYTFGSGTRLTVV.

This chain's CDR3 is CASSQLAGVDEQYF. The CDR3 DNA reads TGTGCCAGCAGCCAACTAGCGGGAGTGGACGAGCAGTACTTC. V gene TRBV4-2 combines with J gene TRBJ2-7, with 10 bases aligning to TRBD2. The V segment lost 2 bases and the J segment 5 bases; nucleotides outside the gene matches: 3. The CDR3 runs to 14 residues. Germline assignment: CDR1 LGHNA and CDR2 YNFKEQ.

This clonotype was counted a few times. The J gene is TRBJ2-7, the V gene TRBV19; TRBD2 might be the D (5 bases). The V gene's germline CDR1 is LNHDA and CDR2 SQIVND (reference sequence). The CDR3 sequence is 13 residues long. Trimming took 4 bases from V and 1 from J, leaving 8 bases between them. The CDR3 protein is CASSSGSSYEQYF. The CDR3 region has the DNA TGTGCCAGTAGTAGCGGGTCTTCCTACGAGCAGTACTTC. Using reference TRBV19 and TRBJ2-7 for the parts outside the CDR3, the full variable domain is DGGITQSPKYLFRKEGQNVTLSCEQNLNHDAMYWYRQDPGQGLRLIYYSQIVNDFQKGDIAEGYSVSREKKESFPLTVTSAQKNPTAFYLCASSSGSSYEQYFGPGTRLTVT.

This clonotype occurred once. This rearrangement joins TRBV25-1 to TRBJ2-2; D remains ambiguous. The CDR3 totals 12 residues. CDR1 and CDR2 from the germline V gene are MGHDK and SYGVNS. V dropped 5 bases and J dropped 7 bases, with 8 bases sitting between them. For the CDR3, the DNA is TGTGCCAGCAGTTTGAGGCACGGGGAGCTGTTTTTT. Translation: CASSLRHGELFF.

The chain has TRBV13 and TRBJ1-4; no clear D gene. CDR3 length: 19 amino acids. Trimming took off 2 bases at V and 0 bases at J, with 19 bases between the two ends. Germline CDR1 PRHDT, CDR2 FYEKMQ (reference sequence). CDR3: CASSLSPRGMEATNEKLFF. CDR3 nucleotide sequence: TGTGCCAGCAGCTTATCACCCCGAGGGATGGAAGCAACTAATGAAAAACTGTTTTTT.

The chain uses TRBV5-1 and TRBJ1-1, with 7 bases fitting TRBD1. V was clipped by 7 bases and J by 7 bases; unmatched bases: 13. This CDR3 region has 14 residues. Germline CDR1 is SGHRS and CDR2 is YFSETQ. The CDR3 DNA follows: TGCGCCAGCCGACAGGGTATGGGCTTGGGTGAAGCTTTCTTT. Translation gives CASRQGMGLGEAFF.

The rearrangement links TRBV28 to TRBJ1-1; the D is unclear. Per the germline V gene, CDR1 is MDHEN and CDR2 is SYDVKM. The CDR3 has 14 residues. The V and J ends lost 3 bases and 5 bases respectively, with 13 bases between them. The chain's CDR3 is CASSLIGGRTEAFF. The CDR3 DNA is TGTGCCAGCAGTTTGATCGGAGGTAGGACTGAAGCTTTCTTT.

J is TRBJ2-2 and V is TRBV12-5; 7 bases align to TRBD1. V shed 6 bases and J 0 bases; nucleotides not matched to a gene: 4. This CDR3 contains 15 residues. Per germline, CDR1 LGHNT and CDR2 FRNRAP. The CDR3 DNA reads TGTGCTAGTGGCCAGGGACAGCCGAACACCGGGGAGCTGTTTTTT. Residues: CASGQGQPNTGELFF.

V and J are TRBV5-1 and TRBJ1-1, with D possibly being TRBD1 (5 bases). This CDR3 spans 14 amino acids. The V gene's germline CDR1 is SGHRS and CDR2 YFSETQ. V shed 7 bases and J shed 1 base, with 14 bases lying between them. CDR3 protein: CASGKDNQNTEAFF. CDR3 nucleotide sequence: TGCGCCAGCGGAAAGGACAACCAGAACACTGAAGCTTTCTTT.

This clonotype has just one count. The chain recombines TRBV19 with TRBJ2-1; 11 bases are shared with TRBD2. Trimming at V came to 7 bases and at J to 7 bases, leaving 9 bases not matched to a gene. CDR1 is LNHDA, CDR2 SQIVND, per germline (reference sequence). The CDR3 contains 15 residues. CDR3 in amino acids: CASTLAGGHGNEQFF. CDR3 in DNA: TGTGCCAGTACCTTAGCGGGAGGGCATGGAAATGAGCAGTTCTTC.

This sequence joins TRBV4-2 and TRBJ2-1; no clear D gene. The V end was cut by 0 bases, the J end by 4 bases, with 4 bases between. Germline V gives CDR1 LGHNA, CDR2 YNFKEQ. The length of the CDR3 is 13 residues. The CDR3 region is CASSQDWYNEQFF. The CDR3 coding sequence is TGTGCCAGCAGCCAAGACTGGTACAATGAGCAGTTCTTC.

This CDR3 reads CASSYTDYNEQFF. In DNA, the CDR3 is TGTGCCAGCAGTTACACTGACTACAATGAGCAGTTCTTC. V usage is TRBV6-2 or TRBV6-3 and J usage is TRBJ2-1, with D unclear. The CDR3 covers 13 residues. The germline gives CDR1 MNHEY, CDR2 SVGEGT. The germline V and J ends were trimmed by 2 bases and 3 bases, with 5 bases remaining between them.

This rearrangement joins TRBV27 to TRBJ1-1; D unclear. Looked up from germline, CDR1 is MNHEY and CDR2 is SMNVEV (reference sequence). The CDR3 is 15 amino acids. V lost 0 bases, J lost 1 base, and 9 bases lay in between. The CDR3 nucleotides are TGTGCCAGCAGTTTATCGTGGTTGGGGAACACTGAAGCTTTCTTT. The encoded protein is CASSLSWLGNTEAFF.

This chain joins TRBV2 and TRBJ2-3; 7 bases agree with TRBD2. V shed 6 bases and J 4 bases; nucleotides not matched to a gene: 4. CDR1 is SNHLY and CDR2 is FYNNEI in the germline V gene. The CDR3 extends over 13 amino acids. The CDR3, as DNA: TGTGCCAGCAGGTGGGGGGGGGCAGATACGCAGTATTTT. Its translation: CASRWGGADTQYF.

This chain joins TRBV20-1 and TRBJ1-4; 11 bases line up with TRBD1. J was trimmed by 3 bases and V by 5 bases; bases with no gene match: 5. Germline values: CDR1 DFQATT, CDR2 SNEGSKA (reference sequence). This CDR3 is built from 15 residues. Written as DNA, the CDR3 is TGCAGTGCTGTACCGGGACAGGGGGCTAATGAAAAACTGTTTTTT. Protein: CSAVPGQGANEKLFF.

The chain employs TRBV6-5 and TRBJ2-1; no firm D call. Germline V gene sequence: CDR1 MNHEY, CDR2 SVGAGI. Trimming removed 8 bases at V and 2 bases at J, with 7 bases between. This CDR3 is 12 amino acids long. The CDR3 is CASHGTYNEQFF. Here the CDR3 DNA reads TGTGCCAGCCACGGTACCTACAATGAGCAGTTCTTC.

The gene calls are TRBV7-6 and TRBJ2-7, with D possibly matching TRBD1 (5 bases). Trimming pared 2 bases from V and 4 bases from J, leaving 12 bases between. The CDR3 runs to 14 residues. Germline-derived CDR1 and CDR2 are SGHVS and FNYEAQ. The CDR3 sequence is CASSLSQGGYEQYF. CDR3 coding DNA: TGTGCCAGCAGCTTATCGCAGGGTGGGTACGAGCAGTACTTC.

The chain couples TRBV2 to TRBJ2-5; D ambiguous. Looked up from germline, CDR1 is SNHLY and CDR2 is FYNNEI. Trimming left V 4 bases short and J 5 bases short, with 14 bases between. The CDR3 runs 14 residues. The CDR3 protein is CASSGTPPPETQYF. Here the CDR3 DNA reads TGTGCCAGCAGTGGGACGCCGCCACCGGAGACCCAGTACTTC. Drawing the rest from reference TRBV2 and TRBJ2-5, the complete variable domain is EPEVTQTPSHQVTQMGQEVILRCVPISNHLYFYWYRQILGQKVEFLVSFYNNEISEKSEIFDDQFSVERPDGSNFTLKIRSTKLEDSAMYFCASSGTPPPETQYFGPGTRLLVL.

This rearrangement joins TRBV12-3 or TRBV12-4 to TRBJ1-2; D perhaps matches TRBD1 (5 bases). V lost 3 bases to trimming and J lost 7 bases, with 12 bases between them. The CDR3 is 13 amino acids. CDR3 amino acids: CASSFGSGGGYTF. CDR3 nucleotide sequence: TGTGCCAGCAGTTTCGGCAGCGGGGGTGGCTACACCTTC.

This rearrangement joins TRBV4-2 to TRBJ2-7; D gene unclear. Germline loops: CDR1 LGHNA, CDR2 YNFKEQ. This CDR3 has 13 residues. V dropped 5 bases and J dropped 4 bases, with 12 bases sitting between them. This CDR3 is CASSDYLWYEQYF. CDR3 coding DNA: TGTGCCAGCAGCGATTACTTATGGTACGAGCAGTACTTC.

The rearrangement joins TRBV2 to TRBJ1-2; TRBD1 aligns across 7 bases. J was trimmed by 2 bases and V by 7 bases; bases with no gene match: 10. This CDR3 contains 15 residues. Germline loops: CDR1 SNHLY, CDR2 FYNNEI. The CDR3 region has the DNA TGTGCCAGCACTCAGATACGACAGGGCAACTATGGCTACACCTTC. Its translation: CASTQIRQGNYGYTF.